Each of the 16 T cell receptor beta chains below was sequenced from the same sample in a study of regulatory T cells in long-lasting Graves disease. iRepertoire HTBI primers and Arm-PCR of CDR3 regions built TCR beta libraries. TCRdb re-derived calls from the multiplex PCR reads in MiXCR, one entry per CDR3 protein. This sample carries hundreds of thousands of distinct CDR3 sequences, 18% of them seen once, and the ten largest clones take 35% to 45%. Time point specified: newly diagnosed GD, antithyroid drugs for less than 3 months. PBMCs provided the RNA from which the TCR library was made. This sample comprised peripheral blood mononuclear cells (PBMCs), obtained at new diagnosis, from a patient treated with antithyroid drugs. Receptor source: a female donor with Graves disease.

This clonotype was found many times. The chain couples TRBV13 to TRBJ2-1; 8 positions match TRBD2. The V gene end was trimmed by 5 bases and the J gene end by 0 bases; junction bases not matched to a gene: 9. Germline assignment: CDR1 PRHDT and CDR2 FYEKMQ (reference sequence). The CDR3 spans 17 residues. CDR3 protein: CASSLLLSGSSYNEQFF. The CDR3 coding sequence is TGTGCCAGCAGCCTCCTCCTCAGCGGGAGCTCCTACAATGAGCAGTTCTTC.

As concerns this clonotype: One end of the junction is discordant with germline, which a read error may explain. The chain combines TRBV7-9 with TRBJ2-1, with D tentatively TRBD2 (6 bases). CDR1 and CDR2 (germline): SEHNR, FQNEAQ (reference sequence). This CDR3 has 15 residues. The CDR3 region is CAGSPPVKGRNEQFF. CDR3 DNA: TGTGCCGGCAGCCCACCCGTGAAGGGGAGGAATGAGCAGTTCTTC.

This clonotype has a handful of counts. V gene TRBV4-1 combines with J gene TRBJ2-5, with 7 bases that match TRBD2. The trim removed 0 bases at V and 5 bases at J, leaving 9 bases unmatched. The length of the CDR3 is 16 residues. Germline V CDR1 and CDR2: MGHRA, YSYEKL. The CDR3 nucleotides are TGCGCCAGCAGCCAAGATGGGCTAGCGGTCGGGGAGACCCAGTACTTC. It translates to CASSQDGLAVGETQYF.

This clonotype has more than one count but fewer than ten. The rearrangement uses TRBV14 and TRBJ2-2; D might be TRBD1 or TRBD2, each matching 5 bases. Germline CDR1 and CDR2: SGHDN and FVKESK. V lost 4 bases to trimming and J lost 5 bases, with 14 bases between them. This CDR3 is 15 amino acids long. The CDR3 loop reads CASSLPGPRTGELFF. CDR3 bases: TGTGCCAGCAGCCTCCCGGGGCCCCGAACCGGGGAGCTGTTTTTT. Together with reference TRBV14 and TRBJ2-2, the CDR3 gives the full variable domain: EAGVTQFPSHSVIEKGQTVTLRCDPISGHDNLYWYRRVMGKEIKFLLHFVKESKQDESGMPNNRFLAERTGGTYSTLKVQPAELEDSGVYFCASSLPGPRTGELFFGEGSRLTVL.

This clonotype was seen more than once but under ten times. The V and J genes are TRBV27 and TRBJ2-2; possible D gene TRBD2, 5 bases. The V gene lost 0 bases and the J gene lost 5 bases, with 10 bases spanning the gap. CDR1 and CDR2 (germline): MNHEY, SMNVEV (reference sequence). This CDR3 spans 15 amino acids. The chain's CDR3 is CASSLSLTGTGELFF. CDR3 bases: TGTGCCAGCAGTTTATCATTGACGGGGACCGGGGAGCTGTTTTTT.

This clonotype showed up many times. V gene TRBV29-1 combines with J gene TRBJ2-7; D is uncertain. This CDR3 has 11 residues. Germline V gives CDR1 SQVTM, CDR2 ANQGSEA. Trimming took 0 bases from V and 4 from J, leaving 4 bases between them. The CDR3 here is CSVEEGYEQYF. The DNA for the CDR3 is TGCAGCGTTGAAGAGGGGTACGAGCAGTACTTC.

Comment on this clonotype: Relative to the germline gene, one junction end is altered; a read error may explain this. V and J are TRBV28 and TRBJ2-1; no definite D call. Germline V gene data show CDR1 as MDHEN and CDR2 as SYDVKM. The CDR3 runs to 11 residues. CDR3 coding DNA: TGTGCCAGCAGTTCCGTTAATGGGCAGTTCTTC. Translation gives CASSSVNGQFF.

This clonotype occurred many times. The chain carries TRBV10-3 and TRBJ2-7; D is possibly TRBD2 (5 bases). Trimming left V 8 bases short and J 0 bases short, with 20 bases between. The CDR3 runs to 16 residues. From germline, CDR1 is ENHRY and CDR2 SYGVKD. The CDR3 sequence is CAIAKEGSSSSYEQYF. CDR3 in DNA: TGTGCCATCGCCAAAGAGGGATCTTCGAGCTCCTACGAGCAGTACTTC.

This clonotype was recorded at least ten times. This chain joins TRBV3-1 and TRBJ1-2; D gene uncertain. Germline V gene lookup returns CDR1 LGHDT and CDR2 YNNKEL (reference sequence). CDR3 length: 15 amino acids. The germline V and J ends were trimmed by 4 bases and 4 bases, with 16 bases remaining between them. The CDR3 is CASSPQHGRVYGYTF. For the CDR3, the DNA is TGTGCCAGCAGCCCCCAACACGGGAGGGTCTATGGCTACACCTTC.

The sample holds many counts of this clonotype. The chain recombines TRBV19 with TRBJ2-5, with D unresolved. The CDR3 runs 10 residues. V was trimmed by 8 bases and J by 5 bases, leaving 6 bases between them. Germline V gene sequence: CDR1 LNHDA, CDR2 SQIVND (reference sequence). The CDR3, as DNA: TGTGCCAGTGGGGTTGAGACCCAGTACTTC. Translation gives CASGVETQYF.

This clonotype was observed many times. The chain couples TRBV27 to TRBJ2-7; the match to TRBD2 covers 8 bases. CDR3 length: 14 residues. Germline lookup yields CDR1 MNHEY and CDR2 SMNVEV (reference sequence). With 7 bases clipped from V and 4 bases from J, the junction kept 9 bases outside the gene matches. This chain's CDR3 is CASKGSGTVYEQYF. The CDR3 DNA reads as TGTGCCAGCAAGGGTAGCGGGACGGTTTACGAGCAGTACTTC.

In its sample, this clonotype was seen many times. The rearrangement links TRBV28 to TRBJ2-7, with 7 nucleotides matching TRBD1. The CDR3 runs 13 residues. Germline V gives CDR1 MDHEN, CDR2 SYDVKM. J lost 7 bases, V lost 6 bases, and 9 bases had no gene match. Written as DNA, the CDR3 is TGTGCCAGCAGCCAGGGACAGTTAAGAGAGCAGTACTTC. Residues: CASSQGQLREQYF.

In its sample, this clonotype was seen many times. The chain couples TRBV11-3 to TRBJ2-1; 14 bases map to TRBD2. Germline V gene data show CDR1 as SGHNT and CDR2 as YENEEA. Losses at the gene ends were 2 bases for V and 5 bases for J; bases not matched to a gene: 5. The CDR3 contains 17 residues. The CDR3 region has the DNA TGTGCCAGCAGCTTAAGACTAGCGGGAGGGAAGAACAATGAGCAGTTCTTC. Encoded protein: CASSLRLAGGKNNEQFF. The whole variable domain, filled in from reference TRBV11-3 and TRBJ2-1, reads EAGVVQSPRYKIIEKKQPVAFWCNPISGHNTLYWYLQNLGQGPELLIRYENEEAVDDSQLPKDRFSAERLKGVDSTLKIQPAELGDSAVYLCASSLRLAGGKNNEQFFGPGTRLTVL.

This clonotype has ten or more counts. V is TRBV2 and J is TRBJ2-5; 9 nucleotides match TRBD2. The ends lost 4 bases at V and 7 bases at J; junction bases unmatched: 7. The V gene's germline CDR1 is SNHLY and CDR2 FYNNEI. The CDR3 length is 14 residues. The DNA of the CDR3 is TGTGCCAGCAGTGTGGCGGGAGGGTTCGGGACCCAGTACTTC. Translated: CASSVAGGFGTQYF.

This clonotype was counted once. It may be a read error: a sequence one base away is much more abundant. The gene calls are TRBV29-1 and TRBJ2-1; 11 bases match TRBD2. The CDR3 covers 13 residues. Germline V gene data show CDR1 as SQVTM and CDR2 as ANQGSEA. The CDR3 is CSLEVAGGGEQFF. CDR3 nucleotides: TGCAGCCTTGAGGTAGCGGGAGGGGGTGAGCAGTTCTTC.

The V gene is TRBV7-6, the J gene TRBJ2-1, with 8 bases lining up with TRBD2. The trim removed 4 bases at V and 2 bases at J, leaving 10 bases unmatched. The CDR3 covers 17 residues. The germline V gene has CDR1 SGHVS and CDR2 FNYEAQ. The CDR3 spells CASSSLRAGGPYNEQFF. CDR3 coding DNA: TGTGCCAGCAGCTCCTTGAGGGCGGGGGGCCCCTACAATGAGCAGTTCTTC.